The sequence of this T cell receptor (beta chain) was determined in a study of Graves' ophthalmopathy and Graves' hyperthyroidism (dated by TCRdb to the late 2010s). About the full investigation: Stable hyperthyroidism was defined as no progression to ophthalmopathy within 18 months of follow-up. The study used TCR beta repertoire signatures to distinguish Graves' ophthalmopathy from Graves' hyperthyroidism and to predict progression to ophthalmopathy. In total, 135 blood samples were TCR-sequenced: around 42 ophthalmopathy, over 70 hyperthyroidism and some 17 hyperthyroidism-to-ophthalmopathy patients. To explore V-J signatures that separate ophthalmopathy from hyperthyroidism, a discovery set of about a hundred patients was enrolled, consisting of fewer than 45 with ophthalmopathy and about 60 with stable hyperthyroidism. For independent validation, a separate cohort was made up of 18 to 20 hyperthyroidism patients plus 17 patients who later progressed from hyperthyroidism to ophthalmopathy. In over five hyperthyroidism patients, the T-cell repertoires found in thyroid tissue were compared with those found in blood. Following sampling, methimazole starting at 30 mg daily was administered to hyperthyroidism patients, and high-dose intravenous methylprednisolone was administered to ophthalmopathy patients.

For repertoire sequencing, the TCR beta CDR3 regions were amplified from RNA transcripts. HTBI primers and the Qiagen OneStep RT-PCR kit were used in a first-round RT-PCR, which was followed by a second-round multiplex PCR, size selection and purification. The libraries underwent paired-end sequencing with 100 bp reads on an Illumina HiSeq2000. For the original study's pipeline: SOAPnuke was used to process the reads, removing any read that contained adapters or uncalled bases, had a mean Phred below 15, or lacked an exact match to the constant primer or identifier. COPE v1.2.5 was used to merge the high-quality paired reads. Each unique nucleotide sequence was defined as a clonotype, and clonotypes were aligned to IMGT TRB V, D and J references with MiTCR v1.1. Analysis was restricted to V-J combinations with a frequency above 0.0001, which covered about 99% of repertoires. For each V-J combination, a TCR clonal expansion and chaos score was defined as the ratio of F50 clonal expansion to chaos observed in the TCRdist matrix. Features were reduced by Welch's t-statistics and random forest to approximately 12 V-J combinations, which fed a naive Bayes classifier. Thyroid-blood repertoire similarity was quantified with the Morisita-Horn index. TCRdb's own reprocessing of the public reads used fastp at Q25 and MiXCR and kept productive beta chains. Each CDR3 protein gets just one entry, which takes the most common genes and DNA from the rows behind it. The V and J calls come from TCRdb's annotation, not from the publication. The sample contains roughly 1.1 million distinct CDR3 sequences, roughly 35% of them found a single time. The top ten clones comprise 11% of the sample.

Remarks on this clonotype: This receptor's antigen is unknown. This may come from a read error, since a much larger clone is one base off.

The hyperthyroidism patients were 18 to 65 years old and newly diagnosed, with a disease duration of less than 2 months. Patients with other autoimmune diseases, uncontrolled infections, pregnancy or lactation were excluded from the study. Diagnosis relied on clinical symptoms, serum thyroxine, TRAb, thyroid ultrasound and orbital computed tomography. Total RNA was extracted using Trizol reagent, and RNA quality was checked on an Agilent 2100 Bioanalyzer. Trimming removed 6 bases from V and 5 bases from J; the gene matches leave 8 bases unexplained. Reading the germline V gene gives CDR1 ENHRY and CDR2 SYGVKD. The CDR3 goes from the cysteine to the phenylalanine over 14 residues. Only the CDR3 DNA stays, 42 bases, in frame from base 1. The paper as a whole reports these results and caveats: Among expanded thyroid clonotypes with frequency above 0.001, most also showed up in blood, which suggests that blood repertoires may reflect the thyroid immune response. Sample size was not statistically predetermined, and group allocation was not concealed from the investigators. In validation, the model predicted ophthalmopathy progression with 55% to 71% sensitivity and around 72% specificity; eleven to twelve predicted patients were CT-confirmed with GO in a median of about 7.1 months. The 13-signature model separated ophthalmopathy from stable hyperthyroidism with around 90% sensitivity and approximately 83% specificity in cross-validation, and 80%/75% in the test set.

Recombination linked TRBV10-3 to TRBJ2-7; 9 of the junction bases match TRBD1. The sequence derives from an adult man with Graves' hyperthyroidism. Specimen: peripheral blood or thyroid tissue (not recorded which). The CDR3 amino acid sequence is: CAIRSTGQGHEQYF. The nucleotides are TGTGCCATCAGATCCACGGGACAGGGCCACGAGCAGTACTTC.